This entry is about one T cell receptor (beta chain). The antigen this receptor binds is unknown. No base-level quality is on record; no much larger clone is a single base apart. The library was obtained by 5' RACE. Instrument on record: Illumina HiSeq 2000. A universal primer binding site was introduced by template switching, and a unique molecular identifier was present in the final cDNA, enabling accurate counting of TCR cDNA molecules. Specific primers in the conserved constant-segment region were used to synthesize first-strand cDNA for the TCR alpha and beta chains. To control for contamination, each cDNA library was double barcoded with a SMART-Mk sample barcode plus Illumina barcodes. TruSeq adapter sequences along with Illumina sample barcodes were introduced in two successive PCR steps. TCR alpha and beta cDNA libraries were sequenced on the Illumina HiSeq platform with custom primers. The source study handled its data this way. Unique molecular identifiers were extracted from raw reads with MiGEC, and CDR3 positions were determined with MiXCR. Recombination models were inferred per individual with the repgenHMM and IGoR tools using an EM algorithm. Shared clonotype analysis was performed with the tcR package in R, normalizing sharing by the product of cloneset sizes. Out-of-frame nonproductive sequences were analyzed to study raw recombination free of thymic and clonal selection effects. TCRdb reprocessed the public reads (quality trimming at Q25 with fastp, clone calling with MiXCR) and kept in-frame beta chains. All rows with the same CDR3 protein become a single entry with the most common DNA and genes. The V and J calls come from TCRdb's annotation, not from the publication. The sample table contains around 490,000 distinct CDR3 sequences; only one count was recorded for 20% to 25% of them. More than 0.4% of the sample comes from the top ten.

This record belongs to a study of identical twins listed by TCRdb under 2016. Some background on the complete study: To test whether fetal clonotypes persist, this study deep-sequenced TCR alpha and beta repertoires from monozygotic twins, from unrelated adults of various ages, and from cord blood. To rule out contamination, the twin experiments were replicated at different times with different library preparation protocols.

What the study reported, not specific to this receptor: Out-of-frame TCR alpha sharing in monozygotic twins was systematically underestimated by recombination models, whereas sharing between unrelated individuals was in agreement with the recombination models. Because the same donors could not be followed over many years, the conclusions depended on cross-sectional statistical analysis. Abundant cord blood beta clonotypes had fewer insertions, young adult naive repertoires showed a similar but weaker trend, and memory repertoires showed no such trend. Compared with coincidental sharing between unrelated individuals, an excess of low generation-probability sequences was observed among out-of-frame TCR alpha sequences shared between twins. Zero-insertion analyses could be partly confounded by invariant T cells such as MAIT and iNKT, though diverse VJ usage argued against such confounding for most clonotypes. Excess twin sharing in beta out-of-frame sequences was weaker because fewer shared sequences lowered the signal-to-noise ratio.

The CDR3, from cysteine to phenylalanine, totals 13 residues. Only the CDR3 DNA is retained, 39 bases long and in frame from the first base. A distance of 18 bases separates the germline ends of V and J, which lose 7 bases and 6 bases respectively. CDR1 and CDR2, per the germline V gene, are SQVTM and ANQGSEA. Every donor was a healthy Caucasian. The twin cohort comprised three pairs of female monozygotic twins, all aged roughly 18 to 30 years. CD4+ and CD8+ T cell populations were isolated with positive isolation kits from Invitrogen. These data were likewise used in another study, on yellow fever vaccine responses in identical twins. The second paper further reports: According to the authors, the vaccine-induced T cell response in identical twins seemed to be partly convergent and partly specific to each individual. In the study, vaccine-responding T cell clones were precisely tracked in identical twins.

The receptor was isolated from a woman aged 18 to 35 in good health. The chain is assembled from TRBV29-1 and TRBJ1-1, with the D gene not confidently named. The sample taken for sequencing was CD4+ T cells sorted from blood. The CDR3: CSERSTFVAEAFF. The bases read TGCAGCGAAAGATCGACCTTTGTGGCTGAAGCTTTCTTT.